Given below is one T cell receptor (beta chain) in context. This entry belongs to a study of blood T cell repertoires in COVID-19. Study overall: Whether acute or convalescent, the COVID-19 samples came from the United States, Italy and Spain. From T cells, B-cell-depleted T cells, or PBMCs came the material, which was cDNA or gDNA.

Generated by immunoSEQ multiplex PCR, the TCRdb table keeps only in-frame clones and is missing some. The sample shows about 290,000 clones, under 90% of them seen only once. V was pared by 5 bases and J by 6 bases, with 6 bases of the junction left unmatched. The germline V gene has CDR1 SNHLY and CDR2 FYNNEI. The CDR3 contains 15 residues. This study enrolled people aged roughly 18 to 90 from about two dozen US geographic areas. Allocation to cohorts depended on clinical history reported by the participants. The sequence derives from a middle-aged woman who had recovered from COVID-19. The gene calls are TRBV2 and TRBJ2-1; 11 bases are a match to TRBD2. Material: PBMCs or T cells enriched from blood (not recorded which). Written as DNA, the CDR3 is TGTGCCAGCAGTTTAAATAGCGGGGGGGCCAATGAGCAGTTCTTC. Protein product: CASSLNSGGANEQFF.